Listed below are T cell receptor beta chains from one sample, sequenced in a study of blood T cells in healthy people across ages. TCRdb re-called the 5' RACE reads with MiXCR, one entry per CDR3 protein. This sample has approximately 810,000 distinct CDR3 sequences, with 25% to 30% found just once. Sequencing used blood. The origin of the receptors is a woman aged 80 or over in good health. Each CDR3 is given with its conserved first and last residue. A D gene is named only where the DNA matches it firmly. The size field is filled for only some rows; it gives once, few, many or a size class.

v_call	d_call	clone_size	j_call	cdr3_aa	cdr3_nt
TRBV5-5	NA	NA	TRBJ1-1	CASSSWLGTEAFF	TGTGCCAGCAGCTCCTGGTTGGGCACTGAAGCTTTCTTT
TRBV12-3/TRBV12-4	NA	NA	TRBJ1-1	CASSRWGQGNTEAFF	TGTGCCAGCAGTCGGTGGGGGCAAGGAAACACTGAAGCTTTCTTT
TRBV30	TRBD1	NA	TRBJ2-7	CASEEGQGPYEQYF	TGTGCCTCCGAAGAAGGACAGGGACCCTACGAGCAGTACTTC
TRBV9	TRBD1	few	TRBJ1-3	CASSVEGQGRGNTIYF	TGTGCCAGCAGCGTAGAAGGACAGGGACGCGGAAACACCATATATTTT
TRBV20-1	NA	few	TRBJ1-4	CSAADGANEKLFF	TGCAGTGCTGCGGACGGAGCTAATGAAAAACTGTTTTTT
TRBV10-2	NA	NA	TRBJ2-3	CASSEWGGGVYPDTQYF	TGCGCCAGCAGTGAATGGGGGGGGGGCGTTTACCCAGATACGCAGTATTTT
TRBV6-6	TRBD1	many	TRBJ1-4	CASSNSQGGLANEKLFF	TGTGCCAGCAGTAACTCACAGGGGGGATTGGCTAATGAAAAACTGTTTTTT
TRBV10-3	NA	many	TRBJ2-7	CAISGQVHSYEQYF	TGTGCCATCAGCGGGCAGGTCCACTCCTACGAGCAGTACTTC
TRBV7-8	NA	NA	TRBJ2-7	CASSLAPAHSYEQYF	TGTGCCAGCAGCTTAGCCCCGGCCCACTCTTACGAGCAGTACTTC
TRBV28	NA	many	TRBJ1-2	CASTPLVKGIYGYTF	TGTGCCAGCACCCCCCTCGTTAAGGGGATCTATGGCTACACCTTC
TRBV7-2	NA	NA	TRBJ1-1	CASSLTLRNTEAFF	TGTGCCAGCAGCTTAACCCTTAGGAACACTGAAGCTTTCTTT
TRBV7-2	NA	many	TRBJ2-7	CASSSDRRGEQYF	TGTGCCAGCAGCTCAGACAGGAGGGGCGAGCAGTACTTC
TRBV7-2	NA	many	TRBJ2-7	CASSLEVRPYYEQYF	TGTGCCAGCAGCTTAGAGGTCAGACCTTACTACGAGCAGTACTTC
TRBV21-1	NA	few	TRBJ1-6	CASSKDQAGLPDRVLLHF	TGTGCCAGCAGCAAAGATCAAGCGGGGCTGCCCGATCGAGTTCTCCTCCACTTT
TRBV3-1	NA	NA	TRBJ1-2	CACSPGGYGYTF	TGTGCCTGCAGCCCGGGAGGGTATGGCTACACCTTC
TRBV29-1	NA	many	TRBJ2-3	CSVGWGRTDTQYF	TGCAGCGTTGGTTGGGGGAGGACAGATACGCAGTATTTT
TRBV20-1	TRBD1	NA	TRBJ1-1	CSARDRGQGNTEAFF	TGCAGTGCTAGAGATCGAGGACAGGGCAACACTGAAGCTTTCTTT